The rows below give T cell receptor beta chains drawn from one sample of a study of radiation and T cells in renal cell carcinoma. Assay: immunoSEQ multiplex PCR; the TCRdb copy retains only in-frame clones and omits some. The repertoire holds 150,000 to 200,000 clones, with about 88% as singletons. The sample consisted of blood, taken from a patient whose treatment included radiotherapy and nephrectomy. These receptor sequences come from a woman between 50 and 59 years old with renal cell carcinoma. CDR3s include the opening cysteine and the closing phenylalanine or tryptophan. The D gene is left open where the match is weak. Where a row states a size, it is once, few, many or the class of an expanded clone; other rows omit it.

NA	TRBV18	NA	TRBJ2-7	TGTGCCAGCTCACCGCCGACGGGGAGACCTACGAAGCAGTACTTC	CASSPPTGRPTKQYF
TRBD1	TRBV30	few	TRBJ1-1	TGTGCCTGGAGGGTTACAGGGGCCACTGAAGCTTTCTTT	CAWRVTGATEAFF
TRBD1	TRBV6-6	NA	TRBJ2-2	TGTGCCAGCAGCGCGCTTGGACAGGGGGCGACCGGGGAGCTGTTTTTT	CASSALGQGATGELFF
NA	TRBV7-3	NA	TRBJ1-5	TGTGCCAGCAGCTTGGACGGGAATCAGCCCCAGCATTTT	CASSLDGNQPQHF
NA	TRBV2	few	TRBJ1-5	TGTGCCAGCTCCTTTTCCCCGCGGCAGCCCCAGCATTTT	CASSFSPRQPQHF
NA	TRBV18	NA	TRBJ2-1	TGTGCCAGCTCACCACAAACTAGCAGTTCCCACAATGAGCAGTTCTTC	CASSPQTSSSHNEQFF
TRBD1	TRBV2	NA	TRBJ2-3	TGTGCCAGCAGCGTCGGGACAGGGAGTCCAGATACGCAGTATTTT	CASSVGTGSPDTQYF
NA	TRBV28	NA	TRBJ2-7	TGTGCCAGCAGTCTCCTCTACGAGCAGTACTTC	CASSLLYEQYF
NA	TRBV19	NA	TRBJ1-4	TGTGCCAGTAGTAGGGCAGGGGAGTATGAAAAACTGTTTTTT	CASSRAGEYEKLFF
TRBD1	TRBV6-5	NA	TRBJ1-2	TGTGCCAGCGGCACAACCGAGGGGGCGAACTATGGCTACACCTTC	CASGTTEGANYGYTF
NA	TRBV11-2	NA	TRBJ1-5	TGTGCCAGCAGCTTATATCCGGGGAAGAATCAGCCCCAGCATTTT	CASSLYPGKNQPQHF
NA	TRBV9	NA	TRBJ1-1	TGTGCCAGCAGCGGAGGGGGTGGGAGGGAGAGTGAAGCTTTCTTT	CASSGGGGRESEAFF
NA	TRBV25-1	once	TRBJ1-2	TGTGCCAGCAGTGCGTGGGGGGGACAAACCGGCTACACCTTC	CASSAWGGQTGYTF
NA	TRBV5-8	NA	TRBJ1-4	TGTGCCAGCAGCTCCGACGGGGGGCGGGAAAAACTGTTTTTT	CASSSDGGREKLFF
NA	TRBV6-1	NA	TRBJ2-6	TGTGCCAGCAGTGAAAGGGCAAGTCAAGTGGCTGGGGCCAACGTCCTGACTTTC	CASSERASQVAGANVLTF
TRBD2	TRBV5-1	NA	TRBJ2-3	TGCGCCAGCAGCTTGGGAGGGACTAGAGGGACAGATACGCAGTATTTT	CASSLGGTRGTDTQYF
TRBD1	TRBV2	few	TRBJ2-1	TGTGCCAGCAGAATCGGACAGGGTAGTGATGAGCAGTTCTTC	CASRIGQGSDEQFF
NA	TRBV19	few	TRBJ1-1	TGTGCCAGTAGTTTCTCAAGGAACACTGAAGCTTTCTTT	CASSFSRNTEAFF
NA	TRBV11-2	NA	TRBJ1-5	TGTGCCAGCAGCTTAGGGCCCAATCAGCCCCAGCATTTT	CASSLGPNQPQHF
NA	TRBV27	NA	TRBJ1-2	TGTGCCAGCAGTTTATGGGCCGGGGGGGGCGGCTACACCTTC	CASSLWAGGGGYTF
NA	TRBV11-2	NA	TRBJ1-3	TGTGCCAGCAGCTTTACCAGCTCTGGAAACACCATATATTTT	CASSFTSSGNTIYF
NA	TRBV9	NA	TRBJ1-2	TGTGCCAGCACCCCACAGGGACGGGACTCTAACTATGGCTACACCTTC	CASTPQGRDSNYGYTF
NA	TRBV19	NA	TRBJ1-1	TGTGCCAGTAGTATACCCGGGGGGAAAAACACTGAAGCTTTCTTT	CASSIPGGKNTEAFF
NA	TRBV5-4	NA	TRBJ2-2	TGTGCCAGCAGCCCCGACACCGGGGAGCTGTTTTTT	CASSPDTGELFF
TRBD1	TRBV4-1	NA	TRBJ2-2	TGCGCCAGCAGCTTTACCGGGACAGTGAACACCGGGGAGCTGTTTTTT	CASSFTGTVNTGELFF
TRBD1	TRBV6-1	NA	TRBJ1-6	TGTGCCAGCAGTGTTGCAGGGGGAAGGGATTCACCCCTCCACTTT	CASSVAGGRDSPLHF
NA	TRBV9	NA	TRBJ1-6	TGTGCCAGCAGCGTAGGCGATAGGGACTATTCACCCCTCCACTTT	CASSVGDRDYSPLHF
NA	TRBV6-1	NA	TRBJ1-2	TGTGCCAGCAACAACGGACGGTTCACCTATGGCTACACCTTC	CASNNGRFTYGYTF
NA	TRBV19	NA	TRBJ1-6	TGTGCCAGTAGTAATCGGGCTTCACCCCTCCACTTT	CASSNRASPLHF
NA	TRBV19	NA	TRBJ1-1	TGTGCCACCTGCTCCTTGGGGAACACTGAAGCTTTCTTT	CATCSLGNTEAFF
TRBD1	TRBV7-9	NA	TRBJ2-5	TGTGCCAGCAGCTTAGTCGGGACAGACAACCAAGAGACCCAGTACTTC	CASSLVGTDNQETQYF
TRBD1	TRBV6-6	NA	TRBJ1-5	TGTGCCAGCAGAGGGACAGGGGGCAATCAGCCCCAGCATTTT	CASRGTGGNQPQHF
TRBD2	TRBV4-3	few	TRBJ2-2	TGCGCCAGCAGCCAAGATTTGGCTGCCGGGGGGACCGGGGAGCTGTTTTTT	CASSQDLAAGGTGELFF
TRBD1	TRBV11-2	NA	TRBJ1-2	TGTGCCAGCCGCTTGGGACAGGGGGATGGCTACACCTTC	CASRLGQGDGYTF
NA	TRBV9	NA	TRBJ2-2	TGTGCCAGCAGCCCAGGTCAGAGCACCGGGGAGCTGTTTTTT	CASSPGQSTGELFF
NA	TRBV6-1	NA	TRBJ2-2	TGTGCCAGCACGAGGGGGGCGTGGACCGGGGAGCTGTTTTTT	CASTRGAWTGELFF
TRBD1	TRBV19	NA	TRBJ1-5	TGTGCCAGTAGTTATTTTACAGGGGGCAATCAGCCCCAGCATTTT	CASSYFTGGNQPQHF
NA	TRBV19	NA	TRBJ1-2	TGTGCCAGTAGTACAACTGACACTTTAAGCGGCTACACCTTC	CASSTTDTLSGYTF
NA	TRBV7-2	NA	TRBJ1-1	TGTGCCAGCAGCCTACGCATACAGAACACTGAAGCTTTCTTT	CASSLRIQNTEAFF
TRBD2	TRBV5-1	NA	TRBJ2-1	TGCGCCAGCAGCACCACACTAGCGGGGGCTTACAATGAGCAGTTCTTC	CASSTTLAGAYNEQFF
NA	TRBV15	few	TRBJ2-6	TGTGCCACCAGCACCGACAGCTCTGGGGCCAACGTCCTGACTTTC	CATSTDSSGANVLTF
NA	TRBV11-3	NA	TRBJ2-5	TGTGCCAGCAGCCCAGGGACCCTCAGCTGGGAGACCCAGTACTTC	CASSPGTLSWETQYF
TRBD1	TRBV6-5	NA	TRBJ1-5	TGTGCCAGCAGCTCGACAGGGCCCAATCAGCCCCAGCATTTT	CASSSTGPNQPQHF
TRBD1	TRBV7-9	NA	TRBJ1-2	TGTGCCAGCAGCCCGGGACAGGTGGCTGGCTACACCTTC	CASSPGQVAGYTF
NA	TRBV15	NA	TRBJ2-2	TGTGCCACCAGCAGAGACATCTACGGCAGGGGAGGAGCCGGGGAGCTGTTTTTT	CATSRDIYGRGGAGELFF
NA	TRBV18	once	TRBJ1-2	TGTGCCAGCTCACCACCGACAACCTATGGCTACACCTTC	CASSPPTTYGYTF
NA	TRBV29-1	NA	TRBJ1-2	TGCAGCGTTCCCATTAGACAGGCTCAGACTGGCTACACCTTC	CSVPIRQAQTGYTF
NA	TRBV11-2	NA	TRBJ1-3	TGTGCCAGCAGCTTAGATACAGGCCGGCGCTCTGGAAACACCATATATTTT	CASSLDTGRRSGNTIYF
NA	TRBV4-1	NA	TRBJ1-6	TGCGCCAGCAGCCAAGAACCCGGGGTCGATAATTCACCCCTCCACTTT	CASSQEPGVDNSPLHF
NA	TRBV7-9	NA	TRBJ1-5	TGTGCCAGCAGCTTAGCCACAGGGTCCCGGAATCAGCCCCAGCATTTT	CASSLATGSRNQPQHF
TRBD1	TRBV9	NA	TRBJ1-3	TGTGCCAGCAGCGTCTCTTTAATGGGGACAGGCGAAGGAAACACCATATATTTT	CASSVSLMGTGEGNTIYF
NA	TRBV9	once	TRBJ1-6	TGTGCCAGCAGCTCTTCTTGGACAGCCAATAATTCACCCCTCCACTTT	CASSSSWTANNSPLHF
NA	TRBV7-2	NA	TRBJ2-1	TGTGCCAGCAGCTTATGGATCGAGGGGGTCCACAATGAGCAGTTCTTC	CASSLWIEGVHNEQFF
NA	TRBV4-1	NA	TRBJ2-1	TGCGCCAGCAGCTCCGGCGAGGAGCCGTTCTTC	CASSSGEEPFF
TRBD2	TRBV19	NA	TRBJ2-7	TGTGCCAGTAGTTCTCCGGGAGGGGAACGCGAGCAGTACTTC	CASSSPGGEREQYF
TRBD1	TRBV12-5	NA	TRBJ1-3	TGTGCCAACTTGGGGGACAGGGCTGGAAACACCATATATTTT	CANLGDRAGNTIYF
TRBD1	TRBV19	NA	TRBJ1-1	TGTGCCAGTACCACACTCCGACAGGGGGCGCGAGGTCCGGCTTTCTTT	CASTTLRQGARGPAFF
NA	TRBV30	NA	TRBJ1-4	TGTGCCTGGAGTGTTGGGACATTCGCAACTAATGAAAAACTGTTTTTT	CAWSVGTFATNEKLFF
NA	TRBV2	NA	TRBJ1-5	TGTGCCAGCAGTCCAACGGTAGACAATCAGCCCCAGCATTTT	CASSPTVDNQPQHF
NA	TRBV7-8	NA	TRBJ1-6	TGTGCCAGCAGCTTATTATACAGTCAGGGTCTTTCACCCCTCCACTTT	CASSLLYSQGLSPLHF